This note documents a single T cell receptor beta chain sequence. Clones were read by immunoSEQ multiplex PCR, and TCRdb kept only the in-frame ones, dropping some. The repertoire holds approximately 210,000 clones, with over 75% as singletons. The data originate from a study of blood T cell repertoires in COVID-19. The wider study: PBMCs, B-cell-depleted T cells, or T cells were the source of the cDNA or gDNA that made up the material.

The V gene's germline CDR1 is SGHTA and CDR2 FQGTGA. The CDR3 loop spans 14 amino acids. Trimming removed 0 bases from V and 2 bases from J, with 6 bases in between. This chain connects TRBV7-3 to TRBJ2-3, with TRBD1 as a possible D gene (5 bases). The sequence derives from a man aged 35-49 years with active or convalescent COVID-19. Sequencing was performed on peripheral blood. This CDR3 is CASSLTRATDTQYF. In DNA, the CDR3 is TGTGCCAGCAGCTTAACCAGGGCCACAGATACGCAGTATTTT.